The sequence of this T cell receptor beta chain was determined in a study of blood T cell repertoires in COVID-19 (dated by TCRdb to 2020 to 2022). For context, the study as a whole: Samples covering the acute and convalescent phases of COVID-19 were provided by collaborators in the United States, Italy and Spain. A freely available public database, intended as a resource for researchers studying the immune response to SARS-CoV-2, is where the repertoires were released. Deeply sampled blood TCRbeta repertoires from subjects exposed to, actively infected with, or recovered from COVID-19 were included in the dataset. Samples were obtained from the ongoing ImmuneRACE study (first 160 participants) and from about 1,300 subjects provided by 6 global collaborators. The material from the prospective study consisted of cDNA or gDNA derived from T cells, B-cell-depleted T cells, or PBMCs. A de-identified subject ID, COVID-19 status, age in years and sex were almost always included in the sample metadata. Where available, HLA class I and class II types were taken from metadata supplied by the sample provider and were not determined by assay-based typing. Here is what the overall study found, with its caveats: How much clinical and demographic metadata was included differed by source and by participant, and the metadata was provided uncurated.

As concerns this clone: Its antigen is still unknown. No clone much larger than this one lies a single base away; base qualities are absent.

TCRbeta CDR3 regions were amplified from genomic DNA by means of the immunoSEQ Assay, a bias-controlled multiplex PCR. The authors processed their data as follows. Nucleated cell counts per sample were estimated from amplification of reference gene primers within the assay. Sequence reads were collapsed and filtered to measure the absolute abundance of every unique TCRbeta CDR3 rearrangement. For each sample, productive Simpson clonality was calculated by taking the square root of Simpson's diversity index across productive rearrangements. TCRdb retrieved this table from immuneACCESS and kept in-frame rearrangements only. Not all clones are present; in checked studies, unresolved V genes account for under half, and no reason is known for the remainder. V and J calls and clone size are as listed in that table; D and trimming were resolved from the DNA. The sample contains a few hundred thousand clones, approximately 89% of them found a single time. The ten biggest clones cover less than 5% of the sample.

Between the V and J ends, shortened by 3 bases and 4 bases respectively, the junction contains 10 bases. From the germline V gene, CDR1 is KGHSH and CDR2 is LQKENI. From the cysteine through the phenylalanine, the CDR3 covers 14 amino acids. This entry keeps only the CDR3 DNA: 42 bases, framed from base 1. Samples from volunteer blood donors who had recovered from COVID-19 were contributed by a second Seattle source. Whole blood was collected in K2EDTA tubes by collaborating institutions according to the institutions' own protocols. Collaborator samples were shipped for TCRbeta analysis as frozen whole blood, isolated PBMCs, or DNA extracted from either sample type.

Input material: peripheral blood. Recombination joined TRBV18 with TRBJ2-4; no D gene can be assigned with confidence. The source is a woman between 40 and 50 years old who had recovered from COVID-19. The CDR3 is CASSPPNSKNIQYF. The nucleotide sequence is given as TGTGCCAGCTCACCTCCAAACAGTAAAAACATTCAGTACTTC.